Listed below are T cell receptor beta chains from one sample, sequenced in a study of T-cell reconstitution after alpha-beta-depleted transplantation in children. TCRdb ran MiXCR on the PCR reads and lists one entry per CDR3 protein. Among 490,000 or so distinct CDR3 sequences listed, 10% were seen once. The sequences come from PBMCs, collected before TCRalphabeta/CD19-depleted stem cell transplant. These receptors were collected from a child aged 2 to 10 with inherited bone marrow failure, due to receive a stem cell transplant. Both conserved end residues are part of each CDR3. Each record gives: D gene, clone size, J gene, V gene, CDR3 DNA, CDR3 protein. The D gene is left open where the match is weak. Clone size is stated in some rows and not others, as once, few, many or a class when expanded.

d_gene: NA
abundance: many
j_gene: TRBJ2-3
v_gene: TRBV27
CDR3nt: TGTGCCAGCAGTAGGGGGGCTAGCACAGATACGCAGTATTTT
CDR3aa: CASSRGASTDTQYF

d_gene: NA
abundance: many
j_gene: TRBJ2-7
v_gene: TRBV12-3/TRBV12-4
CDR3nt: TGTGCCAGCAGTTTATCAGGGCTGCCTCCCTACGAGCAGTACTTC
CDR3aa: CASSLSGLPPYEQYF

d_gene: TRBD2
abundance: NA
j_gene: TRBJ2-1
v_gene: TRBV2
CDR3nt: TGTGCCAGCAGTGAAGGTATCGGACTAGCGGGAGCGGATGAGCAGTTCTTC
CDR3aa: CASSEGIGLAGADEQFF

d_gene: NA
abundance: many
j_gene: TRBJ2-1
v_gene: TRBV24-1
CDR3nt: TGTGCCACCAGTGACCCCACTAGCTACAATGAGCAGTTCTTC
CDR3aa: CATSDPTSYNEQFF

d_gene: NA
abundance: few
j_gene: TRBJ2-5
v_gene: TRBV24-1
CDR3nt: TGTGCCACCAGTGACCCGCGGACCCGACAGCCACTAACCCAGTACTTC
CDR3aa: CATSDPRTRQPLTQYF

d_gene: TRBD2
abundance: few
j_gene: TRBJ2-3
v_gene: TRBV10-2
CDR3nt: TGCGCCAGCAGGGGGCCGGGTGTCAGCGGGAGGGTTGCAGATACGCAGTATTTT
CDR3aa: CASRGPGVSGRVADTQYF

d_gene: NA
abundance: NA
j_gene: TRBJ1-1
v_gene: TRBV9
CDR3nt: TGTGCCAGCAGCCCTCGGCGGGGGAGTAACACTGAAGCTTTCTTT
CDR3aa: CASSPRRGSNTEAFF

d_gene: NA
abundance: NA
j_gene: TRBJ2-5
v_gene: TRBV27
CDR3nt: TGTGCCAGCGGATCTATCCCCCCTCAAGAGACCCAGTACTTC
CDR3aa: CASGSIPPQETQYF

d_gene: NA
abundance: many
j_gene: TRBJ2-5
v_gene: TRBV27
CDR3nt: TGTGCCAGCAGTTTCTCAGCGGATCAAGAGACCCAGTACTTC
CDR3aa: CASSFSADQETQYF

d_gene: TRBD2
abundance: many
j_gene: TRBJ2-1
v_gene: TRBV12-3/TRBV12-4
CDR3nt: TGTGCCAGCTCTCACGAGGGACTAGCGGGAGGCGAGCAGTTCTTC
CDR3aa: CASSHEGLAGGEQFF

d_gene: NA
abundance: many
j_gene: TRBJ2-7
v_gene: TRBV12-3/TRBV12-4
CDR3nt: TGTGCCAGCACACACACCCCGGAGAGCGAGCAGTACTTC
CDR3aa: CASTHTPESEQYF